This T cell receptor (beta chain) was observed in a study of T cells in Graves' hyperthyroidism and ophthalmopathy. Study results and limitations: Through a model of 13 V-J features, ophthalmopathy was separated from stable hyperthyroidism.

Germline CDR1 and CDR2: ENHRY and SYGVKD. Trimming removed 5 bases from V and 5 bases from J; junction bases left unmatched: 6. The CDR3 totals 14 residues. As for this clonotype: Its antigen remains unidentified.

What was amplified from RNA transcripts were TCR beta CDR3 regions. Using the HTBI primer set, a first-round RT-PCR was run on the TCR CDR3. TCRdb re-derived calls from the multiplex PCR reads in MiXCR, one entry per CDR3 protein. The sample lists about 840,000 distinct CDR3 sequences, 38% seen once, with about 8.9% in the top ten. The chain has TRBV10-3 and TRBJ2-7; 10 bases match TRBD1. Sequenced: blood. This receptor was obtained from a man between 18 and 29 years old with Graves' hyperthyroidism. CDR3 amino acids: CAISWGQGIHEQYF. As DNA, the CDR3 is TGTGCCATCAGTTGGGGACAGGGGATCCACGAGCAGTACTTC.